This record looks at one T cell receptor (beta chain) sequence and its context. The source of the sample is a study of blood T cell repertoires in COVID-19. Study summary: Sources were T cells, B-cell-depleted T cells, or PBMCs; the material itself was cDNA or gDNA.

V was shortened by 1 base and J by 4 bases, with 8 bases between the two germline ends. There are 13 residues in the CDR3. Germline V CDR1 and CDR2: SGHVS, FQNEAQ. Profiled with immunoSEQ multiplex PCR; TCRdb holds only in-frame clones, not every one. The sample has under 20,000 clones, 91% seen once. The source material was peripheral blood. V gene TRBV7-8 combines with J gene TRBJ2-7, with D possibly matching TRBD2 (5 bases). The TCR comes from a human donor in a cohort sampled during active COVID-19. This CDR3 is CASSLGEFYEQYF. In DNA, the CDR3 is TGTGCCAGCAGCTTAGGGGAGTTTTACGAGCAGTACTTC. Full variable domain (outside the CDR3, taken from reference TRBV7-8 and TRBJ2-7): GAGVSQSPRYKVAKRGQDVALRCDPISGHVSLFWYQQALGQGPEFLTYFQNEAQLDKSGLPSDRFFAERPEGSVSTLKIQRTQQEDSAVYLCASSLGEFYEQYFGPGTRLTVT.